This TCR beta chain stems from a study of human T cells and chemical hapten exposure. Study overall: Variability of per-sample TCR yields stemmed mainly from small differences in pooled library volume. Study-level points and caveats: Alopecia was present in the donors, so their immune response may differ from healthy people's. Expanded TCRs formed significantly more large CDR3 similarity clusters than controls.

The time point was: patch test 1, 2 weeks after DPC sensitization. Treatment meaning: therapeutic diphenylcyclopropenone sensitization with weekly scalp DPC. TCRdb re-called the RACE reads with MiXCR, one entry per CDR3 protein. Among 85,000 to 100,000 distinct CDR3 sequences, roughly 12% were seen once, and the ten largest hold less than 2.5%. This clonotype came up many times. What it binds is unknown. Germline-derived CDR1 and CDR2 are MDHEN and SYDVKM. Trimming cost V 3 bases and J 6 bases; bases outside gene matches: 3. This CDR3 has 15 amino acids. This chain uses TRBV28 with TRBJ2-2, with TRBD2 matching 11 bases. The receptor comes from a middle-aged woman with alopecia areata. Some clones in this sample may be carry-over from other donors' samples. Sequencing was performed on whole blood, taken in connection with sensitization to the hapten diphenylcyclopropenone (DPC). CDR3 loop: CASSLVAGGPGELFF. CDR3 bases: TGTGCCAGCAGTTTGGTAGCGGGAGGGCCCGGGGAGCTGTTTTTT.